This TCR beta chain originates from a study of blood T cell repertoires in COVID-19. Overall study context: Some COVID-19 samples were acute and others convalescent; all came from the United States, Italy and Spain. Nucleic acid was either cDNA or gDNA, and it came from T cells, B-cell-depleted T cells, or PBMCs.

Germline V gives CDR1 SGHTA, CDR2 FQGNSA. With 2 bases removed from V and 7 bases from J, the gap between germline ends came to 11 bases. The CDR3 extends over 13 amino acids. In the study's own analysis: Amplification with reference gene primers provided the estimates of nucleated cell counts. Assay used: immunoSEQ multiplex PCR; TCRdb lists only in-frame clones, some missing. The V and J calls and clone size were taken over from that table, and D and trimming were inferred from the DNA. The sample records fewer than 85,000 clones, 70% to 90% being singletons. What was sequenced was peripheral blood. The chain employs TRBV7-2 and TRBJ1-1; no reliable D call. The receptor was isolated from an older woman with acute or convalescent COVID-19. The CDR3 sequence: CASSLSTGLEAFF. CDR3 sequence (DNA): TGTGCCAGCAGCTTAAGTACGGGTCTTGAAGCTTTCTTT.